The rows below give T cell receptor beta chains drawn from one sample of a study of blood T cell repertoires in COVID-19. TCRdb's copy holds only in-frame clones and misses some; the assay was immunoSEQ multiplex PCR. Of 350,000 to 450,000 clones listed, around 85% are singletons. Sequenced input: peripheral blood. Source of these receptors: a young woman with acute or convalescent COVID-19. Both conserved end residues are part of each CDR3. D genes are given only for firm matches. Some rows have no size entry. The others give once, few or many, or a class for an expanded clone.

size	V	J	D	CDR3	DNA
once	TRBV7-9	TRBJ2-7	TRBD2	CASSSVSGRAFYEQYF	TGTGCCAGCAGCTCGGTGAGCGGGAGGGCGTTCTACGAGCAGTACTTC
.	TRBV9	TRBJ1-1	TRBD1	CASSAIGQGAEYGGAEAFF	TGTGCCAGCAGCGCTATCGGACAGGGGGCAGAGTACGGAGGCGCTGAAGCTTTCTTT
.	TRBV19	TRBJ1-4	TRBD1	CASSQGDGPNEKLFF	TGTGCCAGTTCTCAGGGGGATGGGCCTAATGAAAAACTGTTTTTT
.	TRBV9	TRBJ2-5	TRBD2	CASSVPRSGSAETQYF	TGTGCCAGCAGCGTACCAAGGAGCGGGAGCGCGGAGACCCAGTACTTC
.	TRBV10-3	TRBJ2-7	TRBD1	CAISETGQDTYEQYF	TGTGCCATCAGTGAGACGGGACAGGATACCTACGAGCAGTACTTC
.	TRBV5-6	TRBJ1-1	TRBD1	CASSLDRGNTEAFF	TGTGCCAGCAGCCTGGACAGGGGTAACACTGAAGCTTTCTTT
.	TRBV30	TRBJ1-2	.	CAWSVGTGTLNGYTF	TGTGCCTGGAGTGTCGGAACAGGCACTTTGAATGGCTACACCTTC
few	TRBV30	TRBJ1-1	.	CAYIEATEAFF	TGTGCGTATATCGAGGCCACTGAAGCTTTCTTT
.	TRBV9	TRBJ2-5	.	CASSVGGRPQSETQYF	TGTGCCAGCAGCGTAGGTGGCAGGCCGCAATCGGAGACCCAGTACTTC
.	TRBV28	TRBJ2-1	.	CASTLFTSLDEQFF	TGTGCCAGCACCCTCTTCACTAGCCTCGATGAGCAGTTCTTC
.	TRBV6-1	TRBJ2-3	.	CASSDSGPDTQYF	TGTGCCAGCAGTGACAGCGGCCCAGATACGCAGTATTTT
.	TRBV6-5	TRBJ2-5	TRBD2	CASNEGLAGQETQYF	TGTGCCAGCAACGAGGGGCTAGCGGGTCAAGAGACCCAGTACTTC
few	TRBV19	TRBJ1-2	.	CASSPGHLLLSYGYTF	TGTGCCAGTAGTCCGGGACACCTGCTTTTAAGCTATGGCTACACCTTC
.	TRBV29-1	TRBJ2-2	.	CSVDTGNTGELFF	TGCAGCGTGGATACAGGGAACACCGGGGAGCTGTTTTTT
few	TRBV10-3	TRBJ2-7	TRBD1	CAIEGQGGYEQYF	TGTGCCATCGAAGGACAGGGGGGCTACGAGCAGTACTTC
.	TRBV5-1	TRBJ2-2	TRBD1	CASNTGGIKSGELFF	TGCGCCAGCAATACAGGGGGCATAAAGTCCGGGGAGCTGTTTTTT
.	TRBV6-5	TRBJ2-5	.	CASNYHGTGAQYF	TGTGCCAGCAACTACCATGGAACGGGGGCCCAGTACTTC
.	TRBV1	TRBJ2-3	.	CTSSHKVRLGLAGDADTQYF	TGCACCAGCAGCCACAAAGTCCGATTGGGACTAGCGGGAGATGCAGATACGCAGTATTTT
.	TRBV3-1/TRBV3-2	TRBJ1-2	TRBD1	CASSQDGTGWDGYTF	TGTGCCAGCAGCCAAGATGGGACAGGATGGGATGGCTACACCTTC
.	TRBV9	TRBJ2-7	TRBD1	CASSVGTGPEQYF	TGTGCCAGCAGCGTGGGGACAGGGCCCGAGCAGTACTTC
.	TRBV27	TRBJ2-7	TRBD1	CASSWGQGNYEQYF	TGTGCCAGCAGTTGGGGACAGGGAAACTACGAGCAGTACTTC
.	TRBV5-4	TRBJ2-7	TRBD1	CASSGPGQGHEQYF	TGTGCCAGCAGCGGGCCGGGACAGGGCCACGAGCAGTACTTC
.	TRBV28	TRBJ1-2	.	CASSSDTYGYTF	TGTGCCAGCAGTTCAGACACCTATGGCTACACCTTC
.	TRBV11-2	TRBJ2-3	TRBD2	CASSARGGRASGRADTQYF	TGTGCCAGCAGCGCGAGAGGGGGAAGGGCTAGCGGGAGGGCAGATACGCAGTATTTT
.	TRBV5-1	TRBJ2-7	TRBD1	CASSLGQATYEQYF	TGCGCCAGCAGCCTCGGACAGGCGACCTACGAGCAGTACTTC
.	TRBV5-4	TRBJ2-7	.	CASSLERIYEQYF	TGTGCCAGCAGCTTGGAGCGTATCTACGAGCAGTACTTC
.	TRBV6-5	TRBJ2-2	.	CASSPTRSNTGELFF	TGTGCCAGCAGCCCAACGCGCTCGAACACCGGGGAGCTGTTTTTT
.	TRBV7-8	TRBJ2-2	.	CASSARGNTGELFF	TGTGCCAGCAGCGCCAGGGGAAACACCGGGGAGCTGTTTTTT
.	TRBV3-1/TRBV3-2	TRBJ2-7	.	CASSQEEQGTYEQYF	TGTGCCAGCAGCCAAGAAGAACAGGGTACCTACGAGCAGTACTTC
.	TRBV5-4	TRBJ2-5	TRBD1	CASSLYRGAETQYF	TGTGCCAGCAGCTTGTACAGGGGGGCAGAGACCCAGTACTTC
.	TRBV5-4	TRBJ2-3	TRBD2	CASSSGTSGTDTQYF	TGTGCCAGCAGCTCTGGGACTAGCGGCACAGATACGCAGTATTTT
.	TRBV2	TRBJ1-1	TRBD1	CASRKDRGSEAFF	TGTGCCAGCAGGAAAGACAGGGGCTCTGAAGCTTTCTTT
.	TRBV6-5	TRBJ2-7	.	CASRNTDGGGEQYF	TGTGCCAGCAGAAACACGGACGGGGGAGGCGAGCAGTACTTC
.	TRBV21-1	TRBJ2-1	.	CASSKRARDRGLQFPTYNEQFF	TGTGCCAGCAGCAAAAGGGCCCGGGACAGGGGGCTCCAATTCCCCACCTACAATGAGCAGTTCTTC
.	TRBV19	TRBJ1-5	.	CASTPSAGIRNQPQHF	TGTGCCAGTACCCCATCGGCGGGTATCCGCAATCAGCCCCAGCATTTT
.	TRBV6-5	TRBJ1-3	.	CASIDWGHTIYF	TGTGCCAGCATCGACTGGGGGCACACCATATATTTT
once	TRBV2	TRBJ1-4	TRBD1	CASSEVRGDEKLFF	TGTGCCAGCAGTGAGGTCAGGGGGGATGAAAAACTGTTTTTT
.	TRBV7-9	TRBJ1-2	.	CASSPWTPAGSGGYTF	TGTGCCAGCAGCCCTTGGACCCCGGCCGGCTCAGGGGGCTACACCTTC